The clone carrying this T cell receptor (beta chain) was observed a handful of times. Its antigen is unidentified. The sample's treatment: some 20 received Ad26.COV2.S at low or high dose, single or two shots; about 5 received placebo; per-sample allocation not given. It was on day 63 after the first vaccine or placebo injection that samples were taken. Here immunoSEQ multiplex PCR was the method, and the copy in TCRdb shows in-frame clones only, minus some. This sample has fewer than 500,000 clones, with roughly nine tenths found just once. The data belong to a study of Ad26.COV2.S vaccination and SARS-CoV-2 variants. Study outcomes and limitations: Substantial breadth was reportedly displayed by spike-specific CD8+ and CD4+ T cell responses after vaccination.

Per the germline V gene, CDR1 is SGHNT and CDR2 is YYREEE (reference sequence). CDR3 length: 15 residues. Germline trimming cut 2 bases from V and 6 bases from J; bases unmatched to any gene: 8. Sequencing used peripheral blood, obtained in a trial of Ad26.COV2.S vaccine versus placebo. The TCR sequence derives from a person between 18 and 60 years old who received the Ad26.COV2.S COVID-19 vaccine or a placebo. The V gene is TRBV5-4, the J gene TRBJ2-7, with 10 nucleotides matching TRBD2. CDR3 protein: CASSFSGTSAGEQYF. DNA of the CDR3: TGTGCCAGCAGCTTTTCCGGGACTAGCGCCGGCGAGCAGTACTTC.